This TCR beta chain was sequenced in a study of identical twins. Study-wide points: Out-of-frame alpha sequences shared by twins were enriched for low generation probability. Cord blood beta clonotypes present at high abundance carried fewer insertions; no such pattern appeared in memory repertoires.

Turning to this clonotype: Its antigen is unidentified.

TCRdb re-analysed the 5' RACE reads in MiXCR, keeping a single row per CDR3 protein. The sample consists of 500,000 to 700,000 distinct CDR3 sequences, around 7.4% of them appearing once. CDR1 and CDR2 (germline): SGHTA, FQGTGA. The CDR3 is made up of 13 amino acids. V was trimmed by 5 bases and J by 8 bases, leaving 12 bases between them. The sample also formed part of further work on yellow fever vaccine responses in identical twins.

The sequence derives from a woman aged 18-29 years in good health. The specimen sequenced was PBMCs. J is TRBJ2-2 and V is TRBV7-3; no reliable D call. The CDR3 bases are TGTGCCAGCAGCCCCTCGGTTATGGGGGAGCTGTTTTTT. It translates to CASSPSVMGELFF.